This TCR beta chain appears in the sequencing data of a study of neurological immune-mediated disorders (dated by TCRdb to about 2019). In the study overall: Among the 35 or so multiple sclerosis patients, 31 had relapsing-remitting MS and 3 had secondary progressive MS. Peripheral blood TCR-beta repertoires from HTLV-I-associated myelopathy (HAM/TSP) patients, multiple sclerosis patients and healthy controls were compared by UMI-based sequencing. The 85 to 110 TCR-beta libraries included longitudinal samples, technical triplicates and paired sorted CD4+ and CD8+ T-cell subsets alongside PBMC samples. Of the approximately 70 subjects in the cohort, some 14 were HAM/TSP patients, about 34 were multiple sclerosis patients, and some 20 were healthy controls. On the study overall, not on this receptor specifically: The MS cluster was not associated with any clinical or MRI features, and the authors stated that larger cohorts are needed. Phylogenetic analysis grouped repertoires from 18 of 34 MS patients into a cluster of related CDR3 sequences, suggesting a possible repertoire-level signature. The highest TCR clonal expansion was observed in HAM/TSP patients, whereas the lowest was observed in MS patients, even when compared with healthy controls. No identical CDR3 amino acid sequences were found to be shared among expanded clones across subjects, suggesting that TCR-beta repertoires were private in all groups.

cDNA was synthesized by template-switch 5'RACE using a primer with a 10-nucleotide random unique molecular identifier that tagged each TCR transcript. Every sequencing run yielded over 200 million TCR-beta sequences covering 15-18 subjects. Total RNA was extracted with the RNeasy kit. Using the KAPA Real-time Library Amplification kit, TCR-beta VDJ regions were amplified with primers for the TCR constant region and the 5'RACE anchor. Sample indexes and Illumina adaptors were added in a first PCR, after which library yield was increased in a second PCR. After Ampure bead purification, the roughly 650 bp TCR product was size-selected on a 2% E-gel SizeSelection system. Before pooling, library quality was assessed on a Bioanalyzer, concentration was determined with Qubit, and library quantification was performed with the Kapa Library Quantification kit. Paired-end 2 x 150 bp sequencing of the libraries was performed on an Illumina HiSeq 2500. To increase sequence diversity, about 24-32% phiX was spiked into each library pool. In the paper's pipeline: The quality-filtered reads were processed with the UMI-based MiGEC pipeline, whose error correction step removed more than 80% of the raw TCR sequences. IMGT germline references were used for alignment of VDJ genes, and clonotypes were defined by a unique CDR3 amino acid sequence together with V-J genes. Clonal expansion, Shannon diversity, and CDR3 relatedness (CalcPairwiseDistances, ClusterSamples) were evaluated with VDJtools, and phylogenetic trees were built with CLCbio workbench. Expanded clones were defined as having at least 8 unique UMIs, based on coefficient-of-variation modelling across technical triplicates. The public reads were reprocessed in TCRdb via fastp at Q25 and MiXCR, keeping in-frame beta chains. CDR3 protein sequences are deduplicated, and each keeps its most common genes and DNA. TCRdb assigned the V and J calls; the authors' analysis was not used. This sample gives fewer than 75,000 distinct CDR3 sequences in total; 3% to 3.5% of them show up just once. About 4% of the sample is in the top ten clones.

This clonotype was seen repeatedly, ten times or more. No cognate antigen has been identified for it. Base-call qualities are not available, and no considerably larger clone is one nucleotide away. Unsorted PBMC libraries were generated from 2 million PBMCs stored in RNAlater at -80 °C until RNA extraction. The multiple sclerosis patients were enrolled in a US clinical protocol that evaluated disease progression with magnetic resonance imaging. Peripheral blood underwent Ficoll-Hypaque density gradient centrifugation to isolate PBMCs, which were then cryopreserved in liquid nitrogen. Material: PBMCs. This clonotype originated in a man in his forties with multiple sclerosis.

CDR3 sequence: CSVSAGWGDTEAFF. The DNA is as follows: TGCAGCGTCTCGGCTGGGTGGGGGGACACTGAAGCTTTCTTT. The rearranged chain carries TRBV29-1 and TRBJ1-1; TRBD1 could be the D gene, as 5 bases match. As encoded in the germline V gene, CDR1 is SQVTM while CDR2 is ANQGSEA. Trimming costs V 6 bases and J 3 bases, and their ends lie 17 bases apart. Counted from cysteine to phenylalanine, this CDR3 has 14 amino acids. Just CDR3 DNA is preserved here, 42 bases in frame from base 1.